One sample yielded the 9 T cell receptor beta chains listed below, sequenced in a study of shared clonotypes between healthy human individuals. CD45RO-negative cells were positively selected for CCR7, leaving out terminally differentiated effector memory CD45RA+ cells. Data came from immunoSEQ multiplex PCR; TCRdb stores just in-frame clones and leaves some out. This table has millions of clones, about 93% appearing once. Sequencing was carried out using naive CD8+ T cells from PBMCs. The receptors were sampled from a man younger than 35 in good health. Some clones in this sample may be carry-over from other donors' samples.

In DNA form, the CDR3 reads TGTGCCTCAAGTGCCGGGCTAGCGGAACTTAGCACAGATACGCAGTATTTT. Protein sequence: CASSAGLAELSTDTQYF. The chain joins TRBV7-9 to TRBJ2-3, with 7 bases fitting TRBD2. The V gene end was trimmed by 11 bases and the J gene end by 0 bases; junction bases not matched to a gene: 17. Per the germline V gene, CDR1 is SEHNR and CDR2 is FQNEAQ (reference sequence). The CDR3 loop spans 17 amino acids. The complete variable domain, with remaining parts taken from reference TRBV7-9 and TRBJ2-3, reads DTGVSQNPRHKITKRGQNVTFRCDPISEHNRLYWYRQTLGQGPEFLTYFQNEAQLEKSRLLSDRFSAERPKGSFSTLEIQRTEQGDSAMYLCASSAGLAELSTDTQYFGPGTRLTVL.

This clone was recorded a few times. This sequence joins TRBV30 and TRBJ1-1; D call uncertain. Trimming took off 2 bases at V and 5 bases at J, with 6 bases between the two ends. Germline V lookup: CDR1 GTSNPN, CDR2 SVGIG (reference sequence). The CDR3 sequence is 11 residues long. CDR3 sequence (DNA): TGTGCCTGGAGTAGGTCAACTGAAGCTTTCTTT. It specifies CAWSRSTEAFF.

Of note for this clone: This specimen includes other DNA sequences encoding the same CDR3. Here the CDR3 reads CASSLEGASYEQYF. Written as DNA, the CDR3 is TGCGCCAGCAGCTTAGAGGGCGCCTCCTACGAGCAGTACTTC. The chain uses TRBV5-1 and TRBJ2-7, with D perhaps TRBD2 (5 bases). There are 14 residues in the CDR3. Germline V gives CDR1 SGHRS, CDR2 YFSETQ. V lost 2 bases and J lost 0, with 9 bases in between.

CDR3 DNA sequence: TGTGCCAGCAGCCCTTCGCTGAGTCGCAATCAGCCCCAGCATTTT. Protein sequence: CASSPSLSRNQPQHF. The chain joins TRBV6-5 to TRBJ1-5; D remains ambiguous. The V gene lost 6 bases and the J gene lost 2 bases, with 14 bases spanning the gap. This CDR3 is built from 15 residues. Per germline, CDR1 MNHEY and CDR2 SVGAGI.

The chain has TRBV7-8 and TRBJ2-3, with a tentative D call TRBD2 (5 bases). The V end lost 1 base, the J end lost 5 bases, and 16 bases lay between the germline ends. The CDR3 is made up of 16 amino acids. CDR1 SGHVS and CDR2 FQNEAQ come from the germline V gene. This chain's CDR3 is CASSLEGGYEGDTQYF. The CDR3 DNA is TGTGCCAGCAGCTTAGAAGGAGGCTATGAGGGAGATACGCAGTATTTT. Full variable domain (rest looked up from reference TRBV7-8 and TRBJ2-3): GAGVSQSPRYKVAKRGQDVALRCDPISGHVSLFWYQQALGQGPEFLTYFQNEAQLDKSGLPSDRFFAERPEGSVSTLKIQRTQQEDSAVYLCASSLEGGYEGDTQYFGPGTRLTVL.

The chain combines TRBV9 with TRBJ1-1, with 7 nucleotides matching TRBD1. CDR1 is SGDLS and CDR2 is YYNGEE in the germline V gene. The CDR3 covers 14 residues. Germline trimming cut 3 bases from V and 6 bases from J; bases unmatched to any gene: 8. The CDR3 is CASSGEQGSSEAFF. In nucleotides, the CDR3 is TGTGCCAGCAGCGGGGAACAGGGGAGCTCTGAAGCTTTCTTT.

For this clone: The sample carries other DNA sequences with the same CDR3. The gene calls are TRBV6-6 and TRBJ2-2; D is ambiguous. V lost 6 bases and J lost 5, with 7 bases in between. The CDR3 consists of 12 residues. The germline V gene encodes CDR1 MNHNY and CDR2 SVGAGI (reference sequence). CDR3 sequence reads: CASSPGTGELFF. CDR3 bases: TGTGCCAGCAGCCCTGGTACCGGGGAGCTGTTTTTT.

The V gene is TRBV27, the J gene TRBJ2-5; D is unresolved. The CDR3 loop spans 14 amino acids. Germline lookup yields CDR1 MNHEY and CDR2 SMNVEV (reference sequence). Trimming shortened V by 1 base and J by 5 bases, and 11 bases separated the two germline ends. CDR3 sequence (DNA): TGTGCCAGCAGTTTATGGCCAGGAAGGGAGACCCAGTACTTC. Its translation: CASSLWPGRETQYF.

The rearrangement uses TRBV13 and TRBJ1-1; no firm D call. V gave up 5 bases and J gave up 6 bases, with 13 bases separating them. Germline loops: CDR1 PRHDT, CDR2 FYEKMQ (reference sequence). The CDR3 covers 13 residues. CDR3 bases: TGTGCCAGCAGCCAACCCCCAGACCCTGAAGCTTTCTTT. Translating gives CASSQPPDPEAFF.